Listed here are 20 T cell receptor beta chains from one sample, sequenced in a study of identical twins. TCRdb itself ran the 5' RACE reads through MiXCR, one entry per CDR3 protein. This table has 150,000 or so distinct CDR3 sequences, under 4.5% appearing once. Material for sequencing was memory T cells sorted from blood. The receptors were gathered from a man aged 18 to 29 in good health.

The rearrangement joins TRBV5-1 to TRBJ1-1; TRBD1 agrees at 7 bases. V lost 4 bases and J lost 7; bases outside the gene matches: 13. Germline lookup yields CDR1 SGHRS and CDR2 YFSETQ. The CDR3 is made up of 15 amino acids. DNA for the CDR3: TGCGCCAGCAGCGAAACGACAGGGTTAAGGATTGAAGCTTTCTTT. This codes for CASSETTGLRIEAFF.

This clonotype was seen ten or more times. This chain links TRBV27 with TRBJ2-7, with D perhaps TRBD2 (5 bases). CDR1 and CDR2 (germline): MNHEY, SMNVEV (reference sequence). Trimming took off 5 bases at V and 8 bases at J, with 22 bases between the two ends. This CDR3 is built from 15 residues. The CDR3 nucleotides are TGTGCCAGCAGTCCCGAGGGATATAGAATTGAGAAGCAGTACTTC. Translation gives CASSPEGYRIEKQYF.

This clonotype came up many times. V gene TRBV5-6 combines with J gene TRBJ2-3; 9 nucleotides agree with TRBD1. The CDR3 is 14 residues long. With V trimmed by 4 bases and J by 4 bases, 4 bases remained unmatched. CDR1 SGHDT and CDR2 YYEEEE come from the germline V gene. The CDR3 spells CASSPGQGPDTQYF. The CDR3 nucleotides are TGTGCCAGCAGCCCGGGACAGGGTCCAGATACGCAGTATTTT.

This clonotype was found many times. The chain carries TRBV12-3 or TRBV12-4 and TRBJ2-5, with TRBD2 matching over 7 bases. Trimming at V came to 5 bases and at J to 0 bases, leaving 9 bases not matched to a gene. The CDR3 length is 16 residues. The DNA for the CDR3 is TGTGCCAGCAGTACGCGGCCAGCGGGGTACCAAGAGACCCAGTACTTC. It translates to CASSTRPAGYQETQYF.

This clonotype has at least ten counts. This chain joins TRBV7-9 and TRBJ1-2; maybe TRBD1 (5 bases). Trimming shortened V by 6 bases and J by 1 base, and 15 bases separated the two germline ends. Germline V lookup: CDR1 SEHNR, CDR2 FQNEAQ (reference sequence). This CDR3 contains 15 residues. CDR3 bases: TGTGCCAGCAGACGCCCGGGACGGGTTAACTATGGCTACACCTTC. Its translation: CASRRPGRVNYGYTF. The complete variable domain, with remaining parts taken from reference TRBV7-9 and TRBJ1-2, reads DTGVSQNPRHKITKRGQNVTFRCDPISEHNRLYWYRQTLGQGPEFLTYFQNEAQLEKSRLLSDRFSAERPKGSFSTLEIQRTEQGDSAMYLCASRRPGRVNYGYTFGSGTRLTVV.

This clonotype was detected ten times or more. V gene TRBV25-1 combines with J gene TRBJ2-2; D is undetermined. The CDR3 is made up of 16 amino acids. The germline V gene has CDR1 MGHDK and CDR2 SYGVNS. Trimming cost V 1 base and J 0 bases, with 9 bases left between them. The CDR3 nucleotides read TGTGCCAGCAGTGAATTTTCGCTCGCGAACACCGGGGAGCTGTTTTTT. Translating gives CASSEFSLANTGELFF.

This clonotype was seen repeatedly, ten times or more. V gene TRBV10-1 combines with J gene TRBJ2-1; maybe TRBD2 (6 bases). The CDR3 length is 13 residues. V lost 2 bases to trimming and J lost 4 bases, with 6 bases between them. Germline V gives CDR1 WNHNN, CDR2 SYGVQD (reference sequence). The CDR3 region is CASSESGYNEQFF. The CDR3, as DNA: TGCGCCAGCAGTGAGAGCGGGTACAATGAGCAGTTCTTC.

This clonotype has ten or more counts. This chain connects TRBV12-3 or TRBV12-4 to TRBJ2-3, with 11 bases fitting TRBD2. This CDR3 has 15 amino acids. The trim removed 6 bases at V and 4 bases at J, leaving 6 bases unmatched. The CDR3 DNA is TGTGCCAGCAGCCGTAGCGGGAGGGGGGCAGATACGCAGTATTTT. Translated: CASSRSGRGADTQYF.

The chain employs TRBV7-2 and TRBJ2-7; possibly TRBD2 for D (6 bases). With 3 bases removed from V and 0 bases from J, the gap between germline ends came to 12 bases. Germline V CDR1 and CDR2: SGHTA, FQGNSA. The length of the CDR3 is 15 residues. DNA for the CDR3: TGTGCCAGCAGCTTCGGGGGAACGAGCTCCTACGAGCAGTACTTC. It specifies CASSFGGTSSYEQYF.

This clonotype was seen repeatedly, ten times or more. V usage is TRBV6-2 or TRBV6-3 and J usage is TRBJ2-5; D remains unclear. The CDR3 is 10 residues long. Trimming took 2 bases from V and 5 from J, leaving 0 bases between them. CDR1 and CDR2 from the germline V gene are MNHEY and SVGEGT. This CDR3 reads CASSYETQYF. The CDR3 coding sequence is TGTGCCAGCAGTTACGAGACCCAGTACTTC.

This clonotype was observed at least ten times. This chain uses TRBV28 with TRBJ1-5, with 7 bases fitting TRBD1. Germline CDR1 reads MDHEN; CDR2 reads SYDVKM. The CDR3 sequence is 18 residues long. The ends lost 4 bases at V and 4 bases at J; junction bases unmatched: 16. The CDR3 region has the DNA TGTGCCAGCAGTTCTTATGCCGAGTATAGCAGGGGGAATCAGCCCCAGCATTTT. This sequence encodes CASSSYAEYSRGNQPQHF.

This clonotype has at least ten counts. The CDR3 DNA reads TGTGCCAGCAGTTACGACCCAAGCTACAATGAGCAGTTCTTC. Its protein product is CASSYDPSYNEQFF. The chain links TRBV6-5 to TRBJ2-1; D not certain. The V end lost 2 bases, the J end lost 3 bases, and 8 bases lay between the germline ends. CDR3 length: 14 amino acids. Germline V gene lookup returns CDR1 MNHEY and CDR2 SVGAGI.

This clonotype occurred many times. The rearrangement joins TRBV5-1 to TRBJ2-7; the D call may be TRBD1 or TRBD2 (8 bases each). The V gene's germline CDR1 is SGHRS and CDR2 YFSETQ. V was shortened by 3 bases and J by 2 bases, with 21 bases between the two germline ends. This CDR3 is built from 17 residues. Here the CDR3 reads CASSYRGVREGAYEQYF. The CDR3 coding sequence is TGCGCCAGCAGCTACAGGGGGGTTCGGGAGGGCGCCTACGAGCAGTACTTC.

This clonotype is medium-sized in the sample. V and J are TRBV12-3 or TRBV12-4 and TRBJ1-4; unclear D gene. The CDR3 consists of 14 residues. V lost 4 bases to trimming and J lost 7 bases, with 13 bases between them. CDR3 in DNA: TGTGCCAGCAGTTCTTTAGGGCCTAGTGAAAAACTGTTTTTT. Protein product: CASSSLGPSEKLFF.

This clonotype was counted many times. This rearrangement joins TRBV4-3 to TRBJ2-7; D gene ambiguous. The V end lost 1 base, the J end lost 0 bases, and 7 bases lay between the germline ends. The CDR3 extends over 14 amino acids. Germline loops: CDR1 LGHNA, CDR2 YSLEER. The CDR3 nucleotides read TGCGCCAGCAGCCAAGGTGTCACCTCCTACGAGCAGTACTTC. Translated, it gives CASSQGVTSYEQYF.

The rearrangement links TRBV6-1 to TRBJ2-5, with 12 nucleotides matching TRBD2. From germline, CDR1 is MNHNS and CDR2 SASEGT. The CDR3 sequence is 18 residues long. V shed 8 bases, J shed 1 base, and the junction held 14 bases outside the gene matches. CDR3 DNA sequence: TGTGCCAGCGGACCGCTAGCGGGAGGGCCCTTCGTCCAAGAGACCCAGTACTTC. Protein: CASGPLAGGPFVQETQYF.

This clonotype was seen more than once but under ten times. The rearrangement uses TRBV11-1 and TRBJ2-1, with TRBD1 identical over 8 bases. Germline loops: CDR1 SGHAT, CDR2 FQDESV (reference sequence). With 5 bases clipped from V and 9 bases from J, the junction kept 27 bases outside the gene matches. This CDR3 comprises 20 residues. The CDR3 DNA sequence: TGTGCCAGCAGCCGCAAGGCGGCGGCAGGGGGCCCTCGTTGGAAGGGTGAGCAGTTCTTC. It codes for CASSRKAAAGGPRWKGEQFF.

This clonotype was seen ten or more times. This rearrangement joins TRBV7-2 to TRBJ2-7; 9 nucleotides align to TRBD2. Germline values: CDR1 SGHTA, CDR2 FQGNSA. V lost 4 bases, J lost 6 bases, and 7 bases stayed unmatched. CDR3 length: 14 residues. The CDR3 DNA is TGTGCCAGCAGCTCTAGCGGGACAGCGGCCGAGCAGTACTTC. Residues: CASSSSGTAAEQYF.

V usage is TRBV19 and J usage is TRBJ2-5; D perhaps matches TRBD2 (5 bases). CDR3 size: 11 residues. Germline-derived CDR1 and CDR2 are LNHDA and SQIVND (reference sequence). Trimming shortened V by 8 bases and J by 5 bases, and 9 bases separated the two germline ends. The CDR3 is CASVSGETQYF. CDR3 DNA: TGTGCCAGTGTGTCGGGGGAGACCCAGTACTTC.

As regards this clonotype: A read error may be the cause here, since a much bigger clone is one base away. This rearrangement joins TRBV12-3 or TRBV12-4 to TRBJ2-7; 9 bases are shared with TRBD2. CDR3 length: 14 residues. This chain's CDR3 is CARSLAGARGEQYF. The CDR3 nucleotides are TGTGCCAGGAGTTTAGCGGGAGCCCGGGGAGAGCAGTACTTC.